This T cell receptor (beta chain) stems from a study of shared clonotypes between healthy human individuals (dated by TCRdb to 2020 to 2021). Concerning the study at large: Two women and a few men aged 18 to 49 years were included in the cohort. For each donor, CD4 naive and CD4 memory were each run on three plates, CD8 naive on two plates, and CD8 memory on one plate. Blood TCR repertoires of a handful of healthy adults were deeply sequenced to estimate repertoire size and the extent of clonotype sharing between individuals. Libraries were prepared and TCR repertoires were sequenced by different laboratories using diverse techniques, in order to increase sequencing depth and limit assay-specific biases. Leukapheresis yielded between about 0.94 and 8.9 billion PBMCs per donor. Study-wide findings and limitations: Sampling was limited to blood, and TCR repertoires in tissue likely differ from TCR repertoires in blood. Naive subsets generally had larger estimated clonotype richness than memory subsets did. Because the study included only a small number of donors, the genetic and exposure-history diversity represented was limited. Higher generation probabilities were observed for clonotypes shared by all four sorted-subset donors than for non-shared clonotypes. Sharing across a handful of donors was observed for around 4.8% of naive CD4, less than 4% of naive CD8, 2% to 2.5% of memory CD4, and around 0.4% of memory CD8 clonotypes. Incomplete sequencing was indicated by rarefaction of sorted-subset datasets, despite the large sequencing depth. Pairwise subsampling indicated that sequencing depth was expected to affect the degree of clonotype sharing among donors.

The germline V gene encodes CDR1 SQVTM and CDR2 ANQGSEA. Trimming removed 6 bases from V and 6 bases from J; the gene matches leave 10 bases unexplained. The CDR3 has 14 amino acids, counting the end cysteine and phenylalanine. Only the CDR3 DNA stays, 42 bases, in frame from base 1. As concerns this clone: Its antigen target is currently unknown. No qualities accompany the bases; no much larger clone lies one base away.

Using the deep immunoSEQ assay, TCR CDR3 regions were amplified from genomic DNA by multiplex PCR. For each cell subset, the extracted genomic DNA was distributed evenly across all wells of several immunoSEQ 96-well plates, and each plate served as one replicate. For sorted subsets, roughly 200 ng of genomic DNA, equivalent to 25,000 to 35,000 T cell genomes, went into each replicate PCR. Purified libraries were measured with a Qubit 3.0 fluorometer, size-checked on a Bioanalyzer 2100, and measured again with the KAPA Library Quantification kit. Each immunoSEQ 96-well plate was sequenced on its own single-read 150-cycle Illumina NextSeq 550 flow cell. Per the original workflow: Because the immunoSEQ output included only junctional sequences and no quality scores, the filtering could not be the same as the filtering used for full-length reads. Sequences were annotated with PyIR, a Python wrapper for IgBLAST v1.9, using IMGT germline references to assign V/J genes and CDR3. Reads with weak V/J assignments (E-value above 1e-6), missing CDR3, stop codons, out-of-frame junctions, or ambiguous translated residues were removed. V3J clonotypes were defined as sequences sharing the same inferred V gene, J gene, and CDR3 amino acid sequence. To compute the percentage overlap between repertoires, the number of shared unique clonotypes was divided by the size of the smaller repertoire. Repertoire richness was assessed with RTK rarefaction, the Chao1 estimator, and Recon v2.1 estimates of unobserved clonotypes. OLGA was used to compute generation probabilities for all TCRbeta clonotypes that the gDNA method yielded from a handful of donors. This immuneACCESS table, as held by TCRdb, lists in-frame sequences with V and J called but not all clones. Of the missing ones, under half trace to an unresolved V gene in checked studies; the others have no known cause. V and J calls and clone size are given by that table; D and trimming were obtained from the DNA. The sample table shows about 2 million clones, and about 94% are seen once. Together, the top ten hold approximately 1.2% of the sample.

CD8 naive samples consisted of CD45RO-negative cells that were positively selected for CCR7, yielding a CD45RA+CCR7+ population without TemRA cells. Donors were healthy HIV-negative adults with no recently reported acute infections or vaccinations. Every donor was a Caucasian adult residing in Nashville, Tennessee, USA. Blood was collected by leukapheresis, and PBMCs were isolated by Ficoll-Histopaque density gradient centrifugation and then cryopreserved in liquid nitrogen vapor phase. Purity and quantity of every magnetically sorted T cell population were checked by analytical flow cytometry. Each sorted fraction had its genomic DNA isolated and then quantified by UV absorbance on a Nanodrop 2000c.

The chain joins TRBV29-1 to TRBJ2-7; TRBD1 agrees with 11 junctional bases. The sample taken for sequencing was naive CD8+ T cells sorted from blood. Read against the paper, the sample's cell subset or site label means: CD45RA+CCR7+. The origin of this receptor is a man aged 18 to 29 in good health. For the CDR3, the sequence is CSVGWTGGSVEQYF. The bases read TGCAGCGTCGGATGGACAGGGGGCTCTGTCGAGCAGTACTTC.